Presented here are 29 T cell receptor beta chains from one specimen sequenced in a study of human versus mouse CDR3 diversity and MHC coevolution. Using immunoSEQ multiplex PCR, the repertoire was profiled, and TCRdb retains in-frame clones only, with some absent. The sample has 86,000 or so clones; over 85% are singletons. Source material: naive CD4+ T cells from blood. The subset is: CD45RO-negative CD62L-positive naive CD4 T cells. All receptors derive from a person aged 25 to 69 in good health.

The genes are TRBV29-1 and TRBJ2-1; possibly TRBD2 for D (5 bases). This CDR3 is 15 amino acids long. With 0 bases removed from V and 8 bases from J, the gap between germline ends came to 17 bases. CDR1 and CDR2 (germline): SQVTM, ANQGSEA. CDR3 sequence (DNA): TGCAGCGTTGAAGAATTATATGGAGCGAGGGATGAGCAGTTCTTC. Translating it yields CSVEELYGARDEQFF.

This clone has just one count. The genes are TRBV7-9 and TRBJ1-6; D perhaps matches TRBD1 (5 bases). The CDR3 runs to 14 residues. CDR1 is SEHNR, CDR2 FQNEAQ, per germline (reference sequence). V shed 5 bases and J shed 9 bases, with 14 bases lying between them. In DNA form, the CDR3 reads TGTGCCAGCAGCCAGGACACTCTCCGTTCACCCCTCCACTTT. Its protein product is CASSQDTLRSPLHF.

The gene calls are TRBV28 and TRBJ1-5, with D possibly being TRBD1 (5 bases). Germline CDR1 and CDR2: MDHEN and SYDVKM. The CDR3 is 13 amino acids. With 10 bases removed from V and 4 bases from J, the gap between germline ends came to 14 bases. The CDR3: CATHLGGNQPQHF. As DNA, the CDR3 is TGTGCCACCCATTTGGGGGGGAATCAGCCCCAGCATTTT.

The rearrangement uses TRBV19 and TRBJ1-4; 9 bases map to TRBD1. The CDR3 totals 15 residues. Trimming took 11 bases from V and 7 from J; bases not matched to a gene: 14. Germline V gene lookup returns CDR1 LNHDA and CDR2 SQIVND (reference sequence). The CDR3 bases are TGTGCCGCACGGGACAGGGAGTTTGGGGTTGAAAAACTGTTTTTT. It codes for CAARDREFGVEKLFF.

The V call is TRBV6-5, the J call TRBJ1-2; 9 bases map to TRBD1. Germline trimming cut 2 bases from V and 6 bases from J; bases unmatched to any gene: 1. There are 13 residues in the CDR3. The germline V gene encodes CDR1 MNHEY and CDR2 SVGAGI. The CDR3 sequence: CASSYRTGDGYTF. The DNA of the CDR3 is TGTGCCAGCAGTTACCGGACAGGGGATGGCTACACCTTC.

The V and J genes are TRBV4-2 and TRBJ2-1, with 7 positions matching TRBD2. The V gene's germline CDR1 is LGHNA and CDR2 YNFKEQ. The V segment lost 6 bases and the J segment 4 bases; nucleotides outside the gene matches: 9. The CDR3 covers 15 residues. CDR3 coding DNA: TGTGCCAGCAGTCCCTCTAGCGGAGATTACAATGAGCAGTTCTTC. It yields the protein CASSPSSGDYNEQFF.

This chain uses TRBV7-8 with TRBJ2-2; D possibly corresponds to TRBD1 (6 bases). V was clipped by 4 bases and J by 0 bases, with 18 bases between them. CDR1 and CDR2 from the germline V gene are SGHVS and FQNEAQ. The CDR3 has 18 amino acids. The CDR3 DNA reads TGTGCCAGCAGCTCCCTATTTCGACAGGTGTCGAACACCGGGGAGCTGTTTTTT. Amino acid sequence: CASSSLFRQVSNTGELFF.

CDR3 residues: CASSFETRLPGVYGYTF. The CDR3 coding sequence is TGTGCCAGCAGCTTCGAGACTCGACTTCCCGGTGTCTATGGCTACACCTTC. V is TRBV7-9 and J is TRBJ1-2, with D hard to call. The CDR3 loop spans 17 amino acids. V was pared by 3 bases and J by 4 bases, with 21 bases between. Per germline, CDR1 SEHNR and CDR2 FQNEAQ (reference sequence).

This chain links TRBV6-5 with TRBJ1-2; tentative D call: TRBD1 (5 bases). This CDR3 has 15 amino acids. In germline, CDR1 is MNHEY, CDR2 SVGAGI. The germline V and J ends were trimmed by 2 bases and 0 bases, with 10 bases remaining between them. CDR3 amino acids: CASSYVQGTNYGYTF. As DNA, the CDR3 is TGTGCCAGCAGTTACGTTCAGGGAACTAACTATGGCTACACCTTC.

Turning to this clone: This sample also contains other DNA sequences that code for the same CDR3. The chain has TRBV18 and TRBJ1-4; D is uncertain. The CDR3 totals 13 residues. V lost 3 bases, J lost 5 bases, and 7 bases lay in between. Germline V gene data show CDR1 as KGHSH and CDR2 as LQKENI. In DNA form, the CDR3 reads TGTGCCAGCTCACCCCGAGGAAATGAAAAACTGTTTTTT. Protein: CASSPRGNEKLFF.

The chain carries TRBV28 and TRBJ2-7; possibly TRBD2 for D (5 bases). Germline CDR1 reads MDHEN; CDR2 reads SYDVKM. This CDR3 is built from 15 residues. Trimming removed 4 bases from V and 0 bases from J, with 13 bases in between. The DNA of the CDR3 is TGTGCCAGCAGTTCTGAGGGTGCGGCCTCCTACGAGCAGTACTTC. Translating gives CASSSEGAASYEQYF.

This chain connects TRBV5-1 to TRBJ2-5; 8 bases align to TRBD2. The CDR3 sequence is 18 residues long. Looked up from germline, CDR1 is SGHRS and CDR2 is YFSETQ. J lost 2 bases, V lost 4 bases, and 16 bases had no gene match. Here the CDR3 reads CASSQGTQTSAGQETQYF. CDR3 DNA: TGCGCCAGCAGCCAAGGGACGCAGACTAGCGCGGGGCAAGAGACCCAGTACTTC.

The chain is built from TRBV27 and TRBJ1-2; 8 bases line up with TRBD1. The CDR3 is 13 residues long. The junction had 4 bases not matched to a gene; V was cut back by 6 bases and J by 4 bases. From germline, CDR1 is MNHEY and CDR2 SMNVEV (reference sequence). The chain's CDR3 is CASSPDRGYGYTF. The CDR3 DNA reads TGTGCCAGCAGCCCAGACAGGGGCTATGGCTACACCTTC.

The genes are TRBV19 and TRBJ1-1; D remains unclear. V was clipped by 6 bases and J by 2 bases, with 16 bases between them. There are 15 residues in the CDR3. The germline V gene encodes CDR1 LNHDA and CDR2 SQIVND (reference sequence). The CDR3 loop is CASSSGGAGNTEAFF. The CDR3 DNA sequence: TGTGCCAGTAGCTCCGGAGGCGCAGGTAACACTGAAGCTTTCTTT.

V usage is TRBV18 and J usage is TRBJ2-7, with 9 bases that match TRBD1. The CDR3 is made up of 16 amino acids. The germline CDR1 and CDR2 sequences are KGHSH and LQKENI. V was clipped by 3 bases and J by 1 base; unmatched bases: 7. DNA for the CDR3: TGTGCCAGCTCACCTACGCCGGGACAGGGATCCTACGAGCAGTACTTC. This encodes CASSPTPGQGSYEQYF. The full variable domain, its missing parts supplied by reference TRBV18 and TRBJ2-7, is NAGVMQNPRHLVRRRGQEARLRCSPMKGHSHVYWYRQLPEEGLKFMVYLQKENIIDESGMPKERFSAEFPKEGPSILRIQQVVRGDSAAYFCASSPTPGQGSYEQYFGPGTRLTVT.

V gene TRBV27 combines with J gene TRBJ2-5, with a possible D match to TRBD2 (5 bases). The DNA end is a closer match to TRBJ2-7, so the J assignment may be wrong. CDR3 length: 14 amino acids. The V gene's germline CDR1 is MNHEY and CDR2 SMNVEV (reference sequence). The CDR3 is CASSLEIGGYEQYF. The CDR3 DNA is TGTGCCAGCAGTTTAGAGATAGGAGGTTACGAGCAGTACTTC.

For this clone: Different DNA sequences within this sample yield the same CDR3. The chain couples TRBV18 to TRBJ2-5; TRBD2 is a possible D gene (6 bases). Germline V CDR1 and CDR2: KGHSH, LQKENI. CDR3 length: 13 amino acids. The V end was cut by 3 bases, the J end by 4 bases, with 9 bases between. Here the CDR3 reads CASSPGTGETQYF. CDR3 DNA sequence: TGTGCCAGCTCACCCGGGACTGGAGAGACCCAGTACTTC.

In this sample, this clone turned up once. The chain employs TRBV27 and TRBJ2-3; 7 nucleotides match TRBD1. The V segment lost 5 bases and the J segment 6 bases; nucleotides outside the gene matches: 20. Germline CDR1 and CDR2: MNHEY and SMNVEV (reference sequence). The CDR3 spans 18 residues. The CDR3 protein is CASSPSRTGKAAGDTQYF. The CDR3 coding sequence is TGTGCCAGCAGTCCCTCCCGGACAGGAAAAGCGGCCGGGGATACGCAGTATTTT.

This chain links TRBV6-1 with TRBJ1-3; D unresolved. Germline assignment: CDR1 MNHNS and CDR2 SASEGT. This CDR3 is 16 amino acids long. V was pared by 0 bases and J by 0 bases, with 9 bases between. The CDR3 DNA is TGTGCCAGCAGTGAAGCACTCCCCGGCTCTGGAAACACCATATATTTT. It is translated as CASSEALPGSGNTIYF.

This clone was seen a few times. The chain has TRBV2 and TRBJ1-3; possibly TRBD1 for D (5 bases). This CDR3 has 13 amino acids. In germline, CDR1 is SNHLY, CDR2 FYNNEI. V dropped 3 bases and J dropped 5 bases, with 8 bases sitting between them. The CDR3 sequence is CASSEGPRNTIYF. In nucleotides, the CDR3 is TGTGCCAGCAGTGAGGGGCCAAGAAACACCATATATTTT.

This clone is a singleton in its sample. The chain combines TRBV19 with TRBJ2-7; 14 bases line up with TRBD2. Losses at the gene ends were 4 bases for V and 6 bases for J; bases not matched to a gene: 8. The length of the CDR3 is 16 residues. CDR1 and CDR2 from the germline V gene are LNHDA and SQIVND (reference sequence). The CDR3 region is CASSRMGLAGVGEQYF. The CDR3 DNA reads TGTGCCAGTAGTAGAATGGGACTAGCGGGAGTGGGCGAGCAGTACTTC. Together with reference TRBV19 and TRBJ2-7, the CDR3 gives the full variable domain: DGGITQSPKYLFRKEGQNVTLSCEQNLNHDAMYWYRQDPGQGLRLIYYSQIVNDFQKGDIAEGYSVSREKKESFPLTVTSAQKNPTAFYLCASSRMGLAGVGEQYFGPGTRLTVT.

This clone was observed once. CDR3 protein: CASSPLPGGNTEAFF. The CDR3 bases are TGTGCCAGCTCACCACTCCCGGGTGGGAACACTGAAGCTTTCTTT. The chain is built from TRBV18 and TRBJ1-1, with no clear D. From germline, CDR1 is KGHSH and CDR2 LQKENI. The germline V and J ends were trimmed by 1 base and 1 base, with 10 bases remaining between them. CDR3 length: 15 amino acids.

The chain uses TRBV11-2 and TRBJ1-1, with unresolved D. CDR1 and CDR2 from the germline V gene are SGHAT and FQNNGV. The CDR3 length is 14 residues. The V end was cut by 1 base, the J end by 8 bases, with 14 bases between. CDR3 loop: CASSLVGGAEEAFF. Written as DNA, the CDR3 is TGTGCCAGCAGCTTAGTCGGAGGCGCAGAGGAAGCTTTCTTT.

The chain recombines TRBV15 with TRBJ2-7; 10 positions match TRBD1. CDR1 is LNHNV, CDR2 YYDKDF, per germline (reference sequence). J was trimmed by 4 bases and V by 9 bases; bases with no gene match: 9. The CDR3 length is 14 residues. The CDR3 spells CATSRDRGQYEQYF. CDR3 bases: TGTGCCACTAGCCGGGACAGGGGTCAGTACGAGCAGTACTTC.

This clone was observed a single time. The rearrangement uses TRBV5-4 and TRBJ1-2, with D uncertain. Germline V gives CDR1 SGHNT, CDR2 YYREEE (reference sequence). The CDR3 length is 15 residues. Trimming took off 4 bases at V and 5 bases at J, with 18 bases between the two ends. CDR3 coding DNA: TGTGCCAGCAGCCCCGCGGGTTCAGGACTGTATGGCTACACCTTC. Protein: CASSPAGSGLYGYTF. The variable domain in full, with the rest retrieved from reference TRBV5-4 and TRBJ1-2, is ETGVTQSPTHLIKTRGQQVTLRCSSQSGHNTVSWYQQALGQGPQFIFQYYREEENGRGNFPPRFSGLQFPNYSSELNVNALELDDSALYLCASSPAGSGLYGYTFGSGTRLTVV.

Points on this clone: One end of the junction fails to match germline, which may point to a read error. The V and J genes are TRBV7-9 and TRBJ2-7; D possibly corresponds to TRBD1 (5 bases). Per germline, CDR1 SEHNR and CDR2 FQNEAQ (reference sequence). The CDR3 has 12 amino acids. The CDR3: CASNLRGGEQYF. The CDR3 DNA reads TGTGCCAGCAACTTAAGGGGTGGCGAGCAGTACTTC.

This rearrangement joins TRBV27 to TRBJ1-4; 9 nucleotides match TRBD1. There are 16 residues in the CDR3. The J segment lost 3 bases and the V segment lost 6 bases, leaving 8 bases of the junction unmatched. The germline gives CDR1 MNHEY, CDR2 SMNVEV (reference sequence). In DNA, the CDR3 is TGTGCCAGCAGCTTTACAGGGGGCGCGGCTAATGAAAAACTGTTTTTT. It codes for CASSFTGGAANEKLFF.

This rearrangement joins TRBV16 to TRBJ2-5; tentatively, D is TRBD1 (6 bases). The CDR3 sequence is 12 residues long. Trimming took off 4 bases at V and 3 bases at J, with 6 bases between the two ends. Germline CDR1 and CDR2: KGHSY and FQNENV. The chain's CDR3 is CASSPGEETQYF. CDR3 coding DNA: TGTGCCAGCAGCCCAGGGGAAGAGACCCAGTACTTC.

This chain connects TRBV10-3 to TRBJ1-2; 9 nucleotides align to TRBD1. Germline CDR1 and CDR2: ENHRY and SYGVKD. This CDR3 region has 15 residues. V shed 3 bases and J 1 base; nucleotides not matched to a gene: 3. The CDR3 DNA follows: TGTGCCATCAGTGAAGGGGACAGGGTTAACTATGGCTACACCTTC. Its translation: CAISEGDRVNYGYTF.